One and the same sample provided the 5 T cell receptor beta chains below, sequenced in a study of graft-versus-host responses after intestinal transplantation. Graft tissue was processed to release intraepithelial and lamina propria lymphocytes. Data came from immunoSEQ multiplex PCR; TCRdb stores just in-frame clones and leaves some out. The data show almost 15,000 clones, almost 70% seen once. This specimen was ileum tissue, taken just over 700 days after intestinal transplantation. These receptors were obtained from a human patient who received an intestinal transplant, so some T cells may come from the graft donor.

The chain carries TRBV6-6 and TRBJ1-6; maybe TRBD1 (5 bases). Germline-derived CDR1 and CDR2 are MNHNY and SVGAGI (reference sequence). Trimming pared 2 bases from V and 8 bases from J, leaving 7 bases between. The CDR3 spans 13 residues. CDR3: CASSYRGDSPLHF. Here the CDR3 DNA reads TGTGCCAGCAGTTACAGGGGAGATTCACCCCTCCACTTT.

The sample holds a few counts of this clone. At one boundary the junction diverges from the germline segment, which might be a read error. At the DNA level, this CDR3 is encoded by other sequences in the same sample as well. This chain joins TRBV4-1 and TRBJ2-5; 8 bases match TRBD1. CDR3 length: 14 amino acids. The V gene's germline CDR1 is MGHRA and CDR2 YSYEKL. CDR3 loop: CASSQATGDGTQYF. The CDR3, as DNA: TGTGCCAGCAGCCAAGCGACAGGGGATGGGACCCAGTACTTC.

J is TRBJ1-2 and V is TRBV11-2; TRBD1 agrees at 10 bases. With 6 bases clipped from V and 8 bases from J, the junction kept 6 bases outside the gene matches. Germline values: CDR1 SGHAT, CDR2 FQNNGV. This CDR3 spans 13 amino acids. The chain's CDR3 is CASRTGGVGGYTF. The CDR3 nucleotides are TGTGCCAGCAGGACAGGGGGCGTCGGCGGCTACACCTTC.

A few counts support this clone. CDR3: CASSLENLWYEQYF. CDR3 nucleotides: TGTGCCAGCAGCTTAGAAAACTTGTGGTACGAGCAGTACTTC. The rearrangement joins TRBV7-2 to TRBJ2-7; no clear D. CDR1 is SGHTA and CDR2 is FQGNSA in the germline V gene. The V end was cut by 1 base, the J end by 4 bases, with 11 bases between. The CDR3 is made up of 14 amino acids.

The V gene is TRBV5-1, the J gene TRBJ2-3, with TRBD2 matching 9 bases. V dropped 4 bases and J dropped 5; count of bases not matched to a gene: 11. Germline V gives CDR1 SGHRS, CDR2 YFSETQ. This CDR3 spans 16 amino acids. The CDR3 loop is CASSPASGGLGDTQYF. CDR3 nucleotide sequence: TGCGCCAGCAGCCCTGCGAGCGGGGGGCTGGGAGATACGCAGTATTTT.